The next 22 T cell receptor beta chains were all read from a single sample in a study of CD8+ T cells in alopecia areata. RNA extraction and reverse transcription yielded cDNA as sequencing template. Method: immunoSEQ multiplex PCR; TCRdb's copy keeps in-frame clones and lacks some. The profile shows about 130,000 clones, 45% to 50% of them singletons. This specimen consisted of CD8+ T cells sorted from blood, obtained at week 0. Source of these receptors: a human donor with alopecia areata.

The chain couples TRBV27 to TRBJ2-5; D perhaps matches TRBD2 (7 bases). The CDR3 has 18 residues. The ends were cut back, 1 base at V and 3 bases at J, with 21 bases in the middle. The germline V gene encodes CDR1 MNHEY and CDR2 SMNVEV (reference sequence). CDR3: CASSLLSRGRLAEETQYF. The CDR3 DNA reads as TGTGCCAGCAGTTTATTGAGTAGGGGGAGGCTAGCGGAAGAGACCCAGTACTTC.

This clone was observed many times. This rearrangement joins TRBV19 to TRBJ1-1, with D maybe TRBD1 (5 bases). Germline V lookup: CDR1 LNHDA, CDR2 SQIVND (reference sequence). The CDR3 has 14 amino acids. The V and J ends lost 6 bases and 2 bases respectively, with 13 bases between them. The CDR3 coding sequence is TGTGCCAGTAGACAGGACACACCTAACACTGAAGCTTTCTTT. This codes for CASRQDTPNTEAFF. Full variable domain (outside the CDR3, taken from reference TRBV19 and TRBJ1-1): DGGITQSPKYLFRKEGQNVTLSCEQNLNHDAMYWYRQDPGQGLRLIYYSQIVNDFQKGDIAEGYSVSREKKESFPLTVTSAQKNPTAFYLCASRQDTPNTEAFFGQGTRLTVV.

The chain has TRBV13 and TRBJ2-2; 10 bases fit TRBD1. The junction had 8 bases not matched to a gene; V was cut back by 4 bases and J by 6 bases. The CDR3 spans 16 residues. The V gene's germline CDR1 is PRHDT and CDR2 FYEKMQ (reference sequence). In DNA form, the CDR3 reads TGTGCCAGCAGCTCGCCGGGACAGGGGATCGCCGGGGAGCTGTTTTTT. Protein sequence: CASSSPGQGIAGELFF.

This clone was recorded only once. The rearrangement links TRBV23-1 to TRBJ1-6, with D perhaps TRBD1 (5 bases). TRBV23-1 is an ORF; its function is uncertain. Trimming removed 0 bases at V and 0 bases at J, with 15 bases between. This CDR3 region has 19 residues. The CDR3 region is CASSQSPGRMSSYNSPLHF. The CDR3 nucleotides are TGCGCCAGCAGTCAATCCCCGGGACGGATGAGCTCCTATAATTCACCCCTCCACTTT.

The chain employs TRBV7-8 and TRBJ1-1, with D perhaps matching TRBD1 (6 bases). V was shortened by 2 bases and J by 1 base, with 14 bases between the two germline ends. This CDR3 comprises 16 residues. Germline V gene data show CDR1 as SGHVS and CDR2 as FQNEAQ. In DNA form, the CDR3 reads TGTGCCAGCAGCTTATCCCCGGGACACCGGAACACTGAAGCTTTCTTT. This encodes CASSLSPGHRNTEAFF.

This rearrangement joins TRBV27 to TRBJ2-3; TRBD1 might be the D (5 bases). V shed 6 bases and J shed 0 bases, with 19 bases lying between them. From germline, CDR1 is MNHEY and CDR2 SMNVEV (reference sequence). The CDR3 has 17 amino acids. CDR3: CASSLGRSYTSTDTQYF. CDR3 coding DNA: TGTGCCAGCAGCTTGGGGCGTTCGTATACTAGCACAGATACGCAGTATTTT.

This clone has only a few counts. The rearrangement links TRBV7-3 to TRBJ2-1; maybe TRBD2 (5 bases). Germline V gene data show CDR1 as SGHTA and CDR2 as FQGTGA. The CDR3 sequence is 14 residues long. The V end lost 1 base, the J end lost 9 bases, and 13 bases lay between the germline ends. Here the CDR3 reads CASSLSAPSREQFF. CDR3 sequence (DNA): TGTGCCAGCAGCTTAAGCGCCCCTAGCCGTGAGCAGTTCTTC. Together with reference TRBV7-3 and TRBJ2-1, the CDR3 gives the full variable domain: GAGVSQTPSNKVTEKGKYVELRCDPISGHTALYWYRQSLGQGPEFLIYFQGTGAADDSGLPNDRFFAVRPEGSVSTLKIQRTERGDSAVYLCASSLSAPSREQFFGPGTRLTVL.

V gene TRBV13 combines with J gene TRBJ2-1; D is uncertain. V was clipped by 6 bases and J by 4 bases, with 7 bases between them. Germline V gene sequence: CDR1 PRHDT, CDR2 FYEKMQ (reference sequence). The CDR3 consists of 12 residues. Here the CDR3 reads CASSTGYNEQFF. The CDR3 DNA reads TGTGCCAGCAGTACGGGTTACAATGAGCAGTTCTTC. The complete variable domain, with remaining parts taken from reference TRBV13 and TRBJ2-1, reads AAGVIQSPRHLIKEKRETATLKCYPIPRHDTVYWYQQGPGQDPQFLISFYEKMQSDKGSIPDRFSAQQFSDYHSELNMSSLELGDSALYFCASSTGYNEQFFGPGTRLTVL.

This chain uses TRBV5-6 with TRBJ2-7; possibly TRBD2 for D (5 bases). Germline lookup yields CDR1 SGHDT and CDR2 YYEEEE. The CDR3 runs to 14 residues. V was shortened by 0 bases and J by 2 bases, with 9 bases between the two germline ends. DNA for the CDR3: TGTGCCAGCAGCTTGGATGGAGCGGCCTACGAGCAGTACTTC. Translated, it gives CASSLDGAAYEQYF. Using reference TRBV5-6 and TRBJ2-7 for the parts outside the CDR3, the full variable domain is DAGVTQSPTHLIKTRGQQVTLRCSPKSGHDTVSWYQQALGQGPQFIFQYYEEEERQRGNFPDRFSGHQFPNYSSELNVNALLLGDSALYLCASSLDGAAYEQYFGPGTRLTVT.

This clone was seen only a few times. The rearrangement uses TRBV9 and TRBJ1-2; D gene uncertain. The V end was cut by 4 bases, the J end by 5 bases, with 6 bases between. This CDR3 has 11 amino acids. Germline assignment: CDR1 SGDLS and CDR2 YYNGEE. In DNA, the CDR3 is TGTGCCAGCAGCCGATCTTATGGCTACACCTTC. Protein: CASSRSYGYTF.

This clone has only a few counts. V is TRBV29-1 and J is TRBJ2-2, with D uncertain. V dropped 5 bases and J dropped 1 base, with 11 bases sitting between them. The CDR3 runs 14 residues. CDR1 and CDR2 from the germline V gene are SQVTM and ANQGSEA. The CDR3 region is CSVLTGRNTGELFF. CDR3 DNA: TGCAGCGTTCTAACGGGCAGGAACACCGGGGAGCTGTTTTTT.

The chain carries TRBV7-9 and TRBJ2-7; TRBD1 agrees at 9 bases. After removal of 5 bases from V and 4 bases from J, the junction contained 9 bases not matched to a gene. Germline V gene lookup returns CDR1 SEHNR and CDR2 FQNEAQ (reference sequence). CDR3 length: 15 amino acids. The CDR3 region has the DNA TGTGCCAGCAGCGCGGGAACAGGGGGCTGGTACGAGCAGTACTTC. It yields the protein CASSAGTGGWYEQYF.

V gene TRBV4-1 combines with J gene TRBJ2-3; 8 positions match TRBD1. Germline V lookup: CDR1 MGHRA, CDR2 YSYEKL. V lost 4 bases, J lost 4 bases, and 7 bases stayed unmatched. The CDR3 totals 15 residues. In DNA form, the CDR3 reads TGCGCCAGCAGCCTCGGACAGGGCATCGCAGATACGCAGTATTTT. This gives the protein CASSLGQGIADTQYF.

The V call is TRBV2, the J call TRBJ1-2; tentative D call: TRBD1 (5 bases). The CDR3 runs 11 residues. The germline V and J ends were trimmed by 10 bases and 8 bases, with 14 bases remaining between them. In germline, CDR1 is SNHLY, CDR2 FYNNEI. The CDR3 DNA is TGTGCCACCCTACTGGGGGGAGGCTACACCTTC. Translated: CATLLGGGYTF.

On this clone: Other nucleotide sequences from this sample produce the same CDR3. V gene TRBV27 combines with J gene TRBJ2-7; TRBD2 might be the D (5 bases). The CDR3 consists of 13 residues. V lost 3 bases, J lost 0 bases, and 6 bases lay in between. Per germline, CDR1 MNHEY and CDR2 SMNVEV (reference sequence). CDR3 nucleotides: TGTGCCAGCAGTTTTGGAGGCTCCTACGAGCAGTACTTC. Its protein product is CASSFGGSYEQYF.

The rearrangement uses TRBV19 and TRBJ1-6, with D unclear. Deletions cut 6 bases from V and 5 bases from J, with 11 bases between. The CDR3 sequence is 14 residues long. Germline CDR1 and CDR2: LNHDA and SQIVND (reference sequence). For the CDR3, the DNA is TGTGCCAGTAGGTCCACGCCGGATAATTCACCCCTCCACTTT. Residues: CASRSTPDNSPLHF.

This clone was detected a few times. The chain is built from TRBV19 and TRBJ2-1; no clear D. CDR1 LNHDA and CDR2 SQIVND come from the germline V gene (reference sequence). The V gene lost 3 bases and the J gene lost 1 base, with 10 bases spanning the gap. This CDR3 is 15 amino acids long. The DNA for the CDR3 is TGTGCCAGTAGTATCTTAGGCGGATCCTACAATGAGCAGTTCTTC. Translating it yields CASSILGGSYNEQFF.

The chain is built from TRBV9 and TRBJ1-5; a possible D gene is TRBD1 (5 bases). V lost 0 bases and J lost 4, with 11 bases in between. The germline V gene has CDR1 SGDLS and CDR2 YYNGEE. CDR3 length: 15 residues. The CDR3 is CASSVGEGFNQPQHF. For the CDR3, the DNA is TGTGCCAGCAGCGTAGGAGAGGGGTTTAATCAGCCCCAGCATTTT.

The chain carries TRBV5-1 and TRBJ1-3; 9 bases agree with TRBD1. Germline V lookup: CDR1 SGHRS, CDR2 YFSETQ. V was clipped by 3 bases and J by 2 bases; unmatched bases: 6. The CDR3 covers 16 residues. CDR3 DNA sequence: TGCGCCAGCAGCTACTCGACAGGGGGAACTGGAAACACCATATATTTT. Its translation: CASSYSTGGTGNTIYF.

This sequence joins TRBV29-1 and TRBJ2-1; possibly TRBD2 for D (5 bases). Germline-derived CDR1 and CDR2 are SQVTM and ANQGSEA. The CDR3 loop spans 13 amino acids. Trimming took 6 bases from V and 5 from J, leaving 14 bases between them. CDR3 sequence (DNA): TGCAGCGTGCTAGCCCTTTCAAACAATGAGCAGTTCTTC. Translated: CSVLALSNNEQFF.

This clone has more than one count but fewer than ten. This chain uses TRBV5-6 with TRBJ2-3; 11 bases agree with TRBD2. The V segment lost 5 bases and the J segment 1 base; nucleotides outside the gene matches: 6. This CDR3 has 16 residues. Germline values: CDR1 SGHDT, CDR2 YYEEEE. Here the CDR3 reads CASSQGLAGRTDTQYF. The DNA for the CDR3 is TGTGCCAGCAGTCAAGGACTAGCGGGCCGCACAGATACGCAGTATTTT.

Points on this clone: With a much larger clone just one base away, this may be a read error. This chain uses TRBV6-1 with TRBJ2-3; 10 positions match TRBD1. V was clipped by 3 bases and J by 4 bases; unmatched bases: 4. The CDR3 length is 15 residues. CDR1 MNHNS and CDR2 SASEGT come from the germline V gene. CDR3 loop: CASSDSTGGPDTQYF. In DNA, the CDR3 is TGTGCCAGCAGTGACTCGACAGGGGGCCCAGATACGCAGTATTTT.